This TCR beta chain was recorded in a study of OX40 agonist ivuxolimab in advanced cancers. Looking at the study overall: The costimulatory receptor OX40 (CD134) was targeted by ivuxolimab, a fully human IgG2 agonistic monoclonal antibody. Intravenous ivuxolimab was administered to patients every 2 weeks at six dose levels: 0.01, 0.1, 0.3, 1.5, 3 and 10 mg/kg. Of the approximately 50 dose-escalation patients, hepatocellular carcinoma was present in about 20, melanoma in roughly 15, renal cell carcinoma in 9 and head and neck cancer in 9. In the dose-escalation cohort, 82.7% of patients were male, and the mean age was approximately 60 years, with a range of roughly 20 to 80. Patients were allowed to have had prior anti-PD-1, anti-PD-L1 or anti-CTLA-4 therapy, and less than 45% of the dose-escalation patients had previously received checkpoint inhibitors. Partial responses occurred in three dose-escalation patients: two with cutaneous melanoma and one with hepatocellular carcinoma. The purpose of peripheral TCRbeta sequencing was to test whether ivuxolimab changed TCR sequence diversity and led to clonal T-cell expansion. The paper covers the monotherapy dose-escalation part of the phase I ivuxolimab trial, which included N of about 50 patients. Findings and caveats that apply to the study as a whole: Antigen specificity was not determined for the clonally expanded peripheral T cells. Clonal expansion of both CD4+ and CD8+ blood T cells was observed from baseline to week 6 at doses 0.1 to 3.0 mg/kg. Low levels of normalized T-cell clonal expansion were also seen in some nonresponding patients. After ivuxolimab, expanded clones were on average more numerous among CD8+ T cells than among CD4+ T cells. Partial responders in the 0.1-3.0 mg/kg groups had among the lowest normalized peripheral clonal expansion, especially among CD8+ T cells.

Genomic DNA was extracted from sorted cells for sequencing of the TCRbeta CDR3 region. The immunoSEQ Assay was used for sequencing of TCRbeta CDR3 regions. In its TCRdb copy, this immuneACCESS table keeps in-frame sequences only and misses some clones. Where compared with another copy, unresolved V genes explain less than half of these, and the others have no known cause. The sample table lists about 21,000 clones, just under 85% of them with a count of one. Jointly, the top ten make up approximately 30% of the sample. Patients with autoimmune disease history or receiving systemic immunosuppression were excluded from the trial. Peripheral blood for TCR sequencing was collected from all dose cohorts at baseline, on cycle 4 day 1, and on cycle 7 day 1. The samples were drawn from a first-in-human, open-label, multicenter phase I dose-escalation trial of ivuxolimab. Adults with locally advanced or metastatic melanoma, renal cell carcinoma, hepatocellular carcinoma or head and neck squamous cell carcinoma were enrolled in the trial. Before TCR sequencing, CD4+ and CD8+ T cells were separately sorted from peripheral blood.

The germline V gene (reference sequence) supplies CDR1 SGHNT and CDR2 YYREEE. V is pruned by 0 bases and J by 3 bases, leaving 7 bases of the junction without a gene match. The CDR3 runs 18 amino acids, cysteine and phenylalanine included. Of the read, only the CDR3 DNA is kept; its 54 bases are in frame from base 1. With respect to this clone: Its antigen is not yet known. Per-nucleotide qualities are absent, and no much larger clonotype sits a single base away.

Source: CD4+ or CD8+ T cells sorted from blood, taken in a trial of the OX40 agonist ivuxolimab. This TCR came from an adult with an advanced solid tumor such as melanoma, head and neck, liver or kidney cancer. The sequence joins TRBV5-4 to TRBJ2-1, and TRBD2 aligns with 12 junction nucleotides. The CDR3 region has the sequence CASSLESGLAGNYNEQFF. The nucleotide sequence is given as TGTGCCAGCAGCTTGGAATCGGGACTAGCGGGCAACTACAATGAGCAGTTCTTC.